The 31 T cell receptor beta chains below were found in one sample sequenced in a study of OX40 agonist ivuxolimab in advanced cancers. Generated by immunoSEQ multiplex PCR, the TCRdb table keeps only in-frame clones and is missing some. The sample includes some 35,000 clones, about 87% of them seen just once. Sequenced material: CD4+ or CD8+ T cells sorted from blood, taken in a trial of the OX40 agonist ivuxolimab. The receptors originated from an adult with an advanced solid tumor such as melanoma, head and neck, liver or kidney cancer.

This chain connects TRBV7-8 to TRBJ1-3; unclear D gene. CDR3 length: 15 residues. V was shortened by 5 bases and J by 0 bases, with 11 bases between the two germline ends. Germline V gene sequence: CDR1 SGHVS, CDR2 FQNEAQ. In DNA form, the CDR3 reads TGTGCCAGCAGCCAGGACTCCCACTCTGGAAACACCATATATTTT. Translated, it gives CASSQDSHSGNTIYF.

The table lists this clone with a count of one. CDR3: CASSLDGGMNEQYF. The DNA for the CDR3 is TGTGCCAGCAGCTTGGATGGGGGGATGAACGAGCAGTACTTC. The chain couples TRBV5-6 to TRBJ2-7; a weak D match, TRBD2 (6 bases). Germline lookup yields CDR1 SGHDT and CDR2 YYEEEE. The CDR3 covers 14 residues. V was trimmed by 0 bases and J by 5 bases, leaving 12 bases between them.

Remarks on this clone: A junction end diverges from the germline sequence, so it may reflect a read error. J is TRBJ2-2 and V is TRBV7-8; 9 bases map to TRBD2. The V gene's germline CDR1 is SGHVS and CDR2 FQNEAQ. The length of the CDR3 is 14 residues. The CDR3 DNA is TGTGCCAGCAGTTTAGCGGGGGCTGACGGGGAGCTGTTTTTT. Residues: CASSLAGADGELFF.

This clone occurred once. The chain has TRBV6-5 and TRBJ2-7; 7 bases are a match to TRBD1. The trim removed 5 bases at V and 5 bases at J, leaving 9 bases unmatched. Germline CDR1 is MNHEY and CDR2 is SVGAGI. The CDR3 contains 14 residues. CDR3 residues: CASSPTGVVNEQYF. CDR3 coding DNA: TGTGCCAGCAGTCCTACAGGGGTTGTGAACGAGCAGTACTTC.

The chain uses TRBV2 and TRBJ2-7; TRBD1 is a possible D gene (5 bases). This CDR3 spans 14 amino acids. Germline lookup yields CDR1 SNHLY and CDR2 FYNNEI. Trimming took off 9 bases at V and 5 bases at J, with 20 bases between the two ends. CDR3 DNA sequence: TGTGCCAGTCGGGTGGCAGGGTTATTCAACGAGCAGTACTTC. It codes for CASRVAGLFNEQYF.

This chain links TRBV4-2 with TRBJ2-3; a possible D gene is TRBD2 (5 bases). The CDR3 spans 15 residues. The germline V gene encodes CDR1 LGHNA and CDR2 YNFKEQ. Trimming pared 1 base from V and 0 bases from J, leaving 8 bases between. The chain's CDR3 is CASSQGGSSTDTQYF. For the CDR3, the DNA is TGTGCCAGCAGCCAAGGAGGGTCTAGCACAGATACGCAGTATTTT.

The chain recombines TRBV28 with TRBJ1-1; D gene unclear. The CDR3 spans 14 residues. Germline-derived CDR1 and CDR2 are MDHEN and SYDVKM. Trimming removed 6 bases at V and 1 base at J, with 12 bases between. The CDR3 region is CASSSSGSNTEAFF. The DNA of the CDR3 is TGTGCCAGCAGCTCCTCAGGTTCGAACACTGAAGCTTTCTTT. The complete variable domain, with remaining parts taken from reference TRBV28 and TRBJ1-1, reads DVKVTQSSRYLVKRTGEKVFLECVQDMDHENMFWYRQDPGLGLRLIYFSYDVKMKEKGDIPEGYSVSREKKERFSLILESASTNQTSMYLCASSSSGSNTEAFFGQGTRLTVV.

This clone was seen a single time. This sequence joins TRBV2 and TRBJ2-7; D possibly corresponds to TRBD2 (6 bases). Germline V lookup: CDR1 SNHLY, CDR2 FYNNEI. This CDR3 comprises 13 residues. V lost 5 bases to trimming and J lost 5 bases, with 13 bases between them. CDR3 in amino acids: CASSKGLPDEQYF. CDR3 nucleotides: TGTGCCAGCAGTAAGGGACTTCCGGACGAGCAGTACTTC.

V and J are TRBV15 and TRBJ2-7; a weak D match, TRBD2 (7 bases). The CDR3 consists of 15 residues. Germline V gene data show CDR1 as LNHNV and CDR2 as YYDKDF (reference sequence). The V gene lost 4 bases and the J gene lost 4 bases, with 17 bases spanning the gap. The CDR3, as DNA: TGTGCCACCAGCAAAGGGGGGGGGCTAGCGTACGAGCAGTACTTC. The encoded protein is CATSKGGGLAYEQYF.

The chain couples TRBV7-9 to TRBJ2-7; D gene ambiguous. CDR3 length equals 13 residues. V was shortened by 5 bases and J by 2 bases, with 10 bases between the two germline ends. CDR1 SEHNR and CDR2 FQNEAQ come from the germline V gene (reference sequence). In DNA form, the CDR3 reads TGTGCCAGCAGCGCGACAAGTACCTACGAGCAGTACTTC. Its protein product is CASSATSTYEQYF.

The chain joins TRBV9 to TRBJ2-1; D may be TRBD1 (5 bases). CDR1 and CDR2 (germline): SGDLS, YYNGEE. Trimming stripped 3 bases from V and 3 bases from J, with 10 bases between. The CDR3 spans 14 residues. In DNA form, the CDR3 reads TGTGCCAGCAGCGCCCAGGGTGGCTACAATGAGCAGTTCTTC. It codes for CASSAQGGYNEQFF.

The chain combines TRBV19 with TRBJ2-7; TRBD1 might be the D (6 bases). Germline loops: CDR1 LNHDA, CDR2 SQIVND (reference sequence). The CDR3 has 13 amino acids. V was shortened by 3 bases and J by 4 bases, with 10 bases between the two germline ends. The CDR3 loop is CASSMGAGYEQYF. The CDR3 region has the DNA TGTGCCAGTAGTATGGGGGCCGGGTACGAGCAGTACTTC.

This rearrangement joins TRBV9 to TRBJ2-1; 7 bases map to TRBD2. The CDR3 extends over 18 amino acids. V lost 4 bases to trimming and J lost 0 bases; unmatched junction nucleotides: 13. Germline CDR1 reads SGDLS; CDR2 reads YYNGEE. The CDR3: CASSSLFSGPLSYNEQFF. The DNA for the CDR3 is TGTGCCAGCAGCTCACTCTTTAGCGGGCCCCTCTCCTACAATGAGCAGTTCTTC. The entire variable domain, with the rest obtained from reference TRBV9 and TRBJ2-1, is as follows: DSGVTQTPKHLITATGQRVTLRCSPRSGDLSVYWYQQSLDQGLQFLIQYYNGEERAKGNILERFSAQQFPDLHSELNLSSLELGDSALYFCASSSLFSGPLSYNEQFFGPGTRLTVL.

This clone was seen a single time. The chain has TRBV19 and TRBJ2-1; D unclear. This CDR3 has 15 amino acids. Germline V lookup: CDR1 LNHDA, CDR2 SQIVND (reference sequence). V was cut by 5 bases and J by 1 base, with 12 bases left in between. CDR3 residues: CASSDPYMSYNEQFF. For the CDR3, the DNA is TGTGCCAGTAGTGATCCCTATATGTCCTACAATGAGCAGTTCTTC.

The chain uses TRBV23-1 and TRBJ2-3; no reliable D call. TRBV23-1 is sorted into the ORF group, with uncertain function. CDR3 length: 14 residues. The ends were cut back, 2 bases at V and 5 bases at J, with 11 bases in the middle. CDR3 sequence: CASSQAQLLDTQYF. DNA of the CDR3: TGCGCCAGCAGTCAAGCCCAATTATTAGATACGCAGTATTTT.

This clone was found once. The gene calls are TRBV6-1 and TRBJ1-2, with a tentative D call TRBD1 (5 bases). Germline V lookup: CDR1 MNHNS, CDR2 SASEGT. The CDR3 totals 15 residues. V lost 2 bases and J 4 bases, leaving 14 bases between the germline ends. The CDR3 DNA sequence: TGTGCCAGCAGTGAACCGGGACGACCTGGCTATGGCTACACCTTC. As protein: CASSEPGRPGYGYTF.

The rearrangement uses TRBV18 and TRBJ1-6; D is possibly TRBD1 (5 bases). The CDR3 has 15 residues. With 1 base removed from V and 9 bases from J, the gap between germline ends came to 13 bases. In germline, CDR1 is KGHSH, CDR2 LQKENI. The CDR3 region is CASSPQEGYGSPLHF. The CDR3 coding sequence is TGTGCCAGCTCACCACAGGAGGGGTACGGTTCACCCCTCCACTTT. Looking up the rest from reference TRBV18 and TRBJ1-6 gives the full variable domain: NAGVMQNPRHLVRRRGQEARLRCSPMKGHSHVYWYRQLPEEGLKFMVYLQKENIIDESGMPKERFSAEFPKEGPSILRIQQVVRGDSAAYFCASSPQEGYGSPLHFGNGTRLTVT.

This clone was detected a few times. The V and J genes are TRBV10-3 and TRBJ2-7; D is possibly TRBD1 (5 bases). Trimming removed 4 bases from V and 2 bases from J, with 9 bases in between. The CDR3 is 13 residues long. Germline-derived CDR1 and CDR2 are ENHRY and SYGVKD. The CDR3 DNA reads TGTGCCATCAGTGCGACAGTTACCTACGAGCAGTACTTC. The encoded protein is CAISATVTYEQYF.

The chain recombines TRBV5-5 with TRBJ2-5; TRBD1 is a possible D gene (5 bases). Germline loops: CDR1 SGHKS, CDR2 YYEKEE (reference sequence). Trimming shortened V by 3 bases and J by 5 bases, and 14 bases separated the two germline ends. The CDR3 is made up of 14 amino acids. The CDR3 protein is CASSSPGRGETQYF. The CDR3 nucleotides are TGTGCCAGCAGCTCCCCCGGTAGGGGCGAGACCCAGTACTTC.

The chain couples TRBV28 to TRBJ1-4; D possibly corresponds to TRBD1 (6 bases). The CDR3 has 16 residues. Trimming removed 3 bases from V and 1 base from J, with 12 bases in between. Germline CDR1 reads MDHEN; CDR2 reads SYDVKM. Written as DNA, the CDR3 is TGTGCCAGCAGTTTGGAGGGGGGAGTAACTAATGAAAAACTGTTTTTT. This codes for CASSLEGGVTNEKLFF.

The CDR3 DNA is TGTGCCAGCAGCTCCGAGACCGGTCTCGGGGAGTCAGGAAACGAGCAGTACTTC. It codes for CASSSETGLGESGNEQYF. V and J are TRBV7-2 and TRBJ2-7, with a tentative D call TRBD2 (5 bases). Trimming pared 4 bases from V and 5 bases from J, leaving 27 bases between. Germline V CDR1 and CDR2: SGHTA, FQGNSA. The CDR3 runs to 18 residues.

The chain carries TRBV5-1 and TRBJ2-1; TRBD1 matches 9 bases. The germline V gene has CDR1 SGHRS and CDR2 YFSETQ. The CDR3 totals 14 residues. The trim removed 8 bases at V and 4 bases at J, leaving 7 bases unmatched. CDR3 nucleotides: TGCGCCAGTGAACAGGGGGCGGGATACAATGAGCAGTTCTTC. It specifies CASEQGAGYNEQFF.

Notes on this clone: An end of the junction does not agree with germline; a read error may underlie this. CDR3 residues: CASNLQGVSGNTIYF. The CDR3 DNA reads as TGTGCCAGCAACTTACAGGGCGTCTCTGGAAACACCATATATTTT. The chain carries TRBV7-2 and TRBJ1-3; weak D call: TRBD1 (6 bases). The CDR3 consists of 15 residues. Germline V lookup: CDR1 SGHTA, CDR2 FQGNSA. Looking up the rest from reference TRBV7-2 and TRBJ1-3 gives the full variable domain: GAGVSQSPSNKVTEKGKDVELRCDPISGHTALYWYRQSLGQGLEFLIYFQGNSAPDKSGLPSDRFSAERTGGSVSTLTIQRTQQEDSAVYLCASNLQGVSGNTIYFGEGSWLTVV.

This sequence joins TRBV7-2 and TRBJ2-2; 8 nucleotides line up with TRBD2. V shed 4 bases and J 4 bases; nucleotides not matched to a gene: 14. Germline CDR1 and CDR2: SGHTA and FQGNSA. This CDR3 region has 18 residues. CDR3 sequence reads: CASSSGLQSGSPTGELFF. CDR3 nucleotide sequence: TGTGCCAGCAGCTCTGGGTTGCAAAGCGGGAGTCCCACCGGGGAGCTGTTTTTT.

The chain joins TRBV6-5 to TRBJ1-1, with TRBD1 as a possible D gene (5 bases). The CDR3 is 13 residues long. V dropped 3 bases and J dropped 3 bases, with 8 bases sitting between them. Germline values: CDR1 MNHEY, CDR2 SVGAGI. The chain's CDR3 is CASSYMGHTEAFF. Written as DNA, the CDR3 is TGTGCCAGCAGTTATATGGGGCACACTGAAGCTTTCTTT.

The chain is built from TRBV28 and TRBJ2-2; 8 positions match TRBD2. V lost 5 bases and J lost 7; bases outside the gene matches: 9. Germline V CDR1 and CDR2: MDHEN, SYDVKM. This CDR3 comprises 15 residues. CDR3 region: CASSIARGASGELFF. Written as DNA, the CDR3 is TGTGCCAGCAGTATCGCGCGGGGGGCCAGCGGGGAGCTGTTTTTT.

The chain recombines TRBV29-1 with TRBJ2-5; no clear D gene. There are 14 residues in the CDR3. Looked up from germline, CDR1 is SQVTM and CDR2 is ANQGSEA. Trimming left V 3 bases short and J 0 bases short, with 11 bases between. The CDR3 nucleotides read TGCAGCGTTGACCTGTGGCAGAACCAAGAGACCCAGTACTTC. Amino acids: CSVDLWQNQETQYF. The variable domain in full, with the rest retrieved from reference TRBV29-1 and TRBJ2-5, is SAVISQKPSRDICQRGTSLTIQCQVDSQVTMMFWYRQQPGQSLTLIATANQGSEATYESGFVIDKFPISRPNLTFSTLTVSNMSPEDSSIYLCSVDLWQNQETQYFGPGTRLLVL.

This clone was seen a single time. This chain joins TRBV15 and TRBJ2-3; no definite D call. V gave up 6 bases and J gave up 0 bases, with 10 bases separating them. The CDR3 length is 14 residues. Germline V gives CDR1 LNHNV, CDR2 YYDKDF (reference sequence). In DNA, the CDR3 is TGTGCCACCAGACGAGAAGCGAGCACAGATACGCAGTATTTT. Protein product: CATRREASTDTQYF.

This clone occurred a few times. The chain links TRBV14 to TRBJ2-7, with D possibly being TRBD1 or TRBD2 (6 bases each). V shed 2 bases and J shed 6 bases, with 23 bases lying between them. CDR3 length: 17 residues. Germline V gene sequence: CDR1 SGHDN, CDR2 FVKESK. Here the CDR3 DNA reads TGTGCCAGCAGCCAACTTGGCTTCGGGGGCCGAAGTACCGAGCAGTACTTC. Its protein is CASSQLGFGGRSTEQYF.

With respect to this clone: A junction boundary mismatches the germline segment, possibly from a read error. The V call is TRBV6-1, the J call TRBJ1-2; 9 bases map to TRBD1. Germline CDR1 MNHNS, CDR2 SASEGT. The CDR3 runs to 15 residues. The CDR3 region is CASREGQGINYGYTF. The CDR3 coding sequence is TGTGCCAGCAGAGAAGGACAGGGGATTAACTATGGCTACACCTTC.

J is TRBJ2-3 and V is TRBV10-3; 10 nucleotides align to TRBD1. Germline V CDR1 and CDR2: ENHRY, SYGVKD. The length of the CDR3 is 14 residues. Losses at the gene ends were 6 bases for V and 3 bases for J; bases not matched to a gene: 3. In DNA form, the CDR3 reads TGTGCCATCAGGACAGGGGGCCTAACAGATACGCAGTATTTT. Translating it yields CAIRTGGLTDTQYF.